This T cell receptor beta chain originates from a study of T cells in Graves' hyperthyroidism and ophthalmopathy. As concerns this clonotype: The target antigen is unknown.

Amplification targeted TCR beta CDR3 regions from RNA transcripts. The HTBI set primed first-round TCR CDR3 RT-PCR. Using its own MiXCR run on the multiplex PCR reads, TCRdb lists one record per CDR3 protein. Found here are 600,000 to 650,000 distinct CDR3 sequences, 20% to 25% of them singletons; the top ten hold 34%. Overall study findings and caveats: Ophthalmopathy was model-predicted a median about 6.7 months pre-onset. Appearing also in blood were most of the thyroid clonotypes expanded above 0.001.

The clonotype comes from a man in his thirties or forties with Graves' ophthalmopathy. Sequenced material: blood.

The CDR3 region is CASSLLGGKSGANVLTF. In nucleotides, the CDR3 is TGTGCCAGCAGCTTACTCGGGGGAAAGTCTGGGGCCAACGTCCTGACTTTC. V usage is TRBV7-8 and J usage is TRBJ2-6, with D perhaps matching TRBD2 (6 bases). V lost 2 bases and J 1 base, leaving 12 bases between the germline ends. CDR1 is SGHVS and CDR2 is FQNEAQ in the germline V gene. This CDR3 is 17 amino acids long. The whole variable domain, filled in from reference TRBV7-8 and TRBJ2-6, reads GAGVSQSPRYKVAKRGQDVALRCDPISGHVSLFWYQQALGQGPEFLTYFQNEAQLDKSGLPSDRFFAERPEGSVSTLKIQRTQQEDSAVYLCASSLLGGKSGANVLTFGAGSRLTVL.